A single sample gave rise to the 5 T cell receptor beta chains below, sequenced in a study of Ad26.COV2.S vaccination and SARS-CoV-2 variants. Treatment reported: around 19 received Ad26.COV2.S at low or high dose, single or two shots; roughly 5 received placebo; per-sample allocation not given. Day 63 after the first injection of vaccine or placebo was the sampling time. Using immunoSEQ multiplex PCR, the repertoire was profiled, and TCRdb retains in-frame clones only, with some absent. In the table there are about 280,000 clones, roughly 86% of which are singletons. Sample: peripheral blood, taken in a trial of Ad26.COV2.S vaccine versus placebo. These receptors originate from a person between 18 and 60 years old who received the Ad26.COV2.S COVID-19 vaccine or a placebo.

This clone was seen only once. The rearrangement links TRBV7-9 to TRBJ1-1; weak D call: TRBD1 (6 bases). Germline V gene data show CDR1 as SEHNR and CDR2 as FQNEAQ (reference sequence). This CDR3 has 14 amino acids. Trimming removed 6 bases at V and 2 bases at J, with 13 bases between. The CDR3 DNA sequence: TGTGCCAGCAGGAGAGACAGGACTAACACTGAAGCTTTCTTT. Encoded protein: CASRRDRTNTEAFF.

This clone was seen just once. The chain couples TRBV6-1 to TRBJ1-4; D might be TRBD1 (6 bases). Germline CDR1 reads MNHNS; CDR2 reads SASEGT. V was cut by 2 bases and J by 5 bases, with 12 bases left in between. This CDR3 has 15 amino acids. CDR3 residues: CASSESGQGNEKLFF. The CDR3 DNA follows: TGTGCCAGCAGTGAAAGTGGGCAGGGGAATGAAAAACTGTTTTTT.

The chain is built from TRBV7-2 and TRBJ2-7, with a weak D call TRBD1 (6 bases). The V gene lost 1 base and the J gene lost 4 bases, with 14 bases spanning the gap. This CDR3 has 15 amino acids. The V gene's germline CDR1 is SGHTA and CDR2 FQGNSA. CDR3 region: CASSLGGLPSYEQYF. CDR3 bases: TGTGCCAGCAGCTTAGGGGGGCTCCCCTCTTACGAGCAGTACTTC.

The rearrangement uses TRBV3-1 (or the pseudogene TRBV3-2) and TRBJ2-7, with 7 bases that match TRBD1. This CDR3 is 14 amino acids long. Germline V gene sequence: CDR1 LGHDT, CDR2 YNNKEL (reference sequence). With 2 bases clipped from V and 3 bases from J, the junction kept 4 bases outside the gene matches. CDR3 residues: CASSQRGQNYEQYF. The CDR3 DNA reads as TGTGCCAGCAGCCAAAGGGGGCAGAACTACGAGCAGTACTTC.

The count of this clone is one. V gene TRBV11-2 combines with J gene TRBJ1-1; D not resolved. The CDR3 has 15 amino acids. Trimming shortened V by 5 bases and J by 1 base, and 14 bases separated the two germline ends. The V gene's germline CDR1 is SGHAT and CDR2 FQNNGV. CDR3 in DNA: TGTGCCAGCAGCGCCCATCTGATAGGGAACACTGAAGCTTTCTTT. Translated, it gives CASSAHLIGNTEAFF.